The next 18 T cell receptor beta chains were all read from a single sample in a study of identical twins (dated by TCRdb to 2016 to 2018). Receptors were amplified or captured by 5' RACE. The sample was run on an Illumina HiSeq 2000. Using fastp at Q25 and MiXCR, TCRdb reprocessed the public reads and kept productive beta chains. Records with the same CDR3 protein are collapsed into one entry carrying the most frequent genes and DNA. This sample holds approximately 680,000 distinct CDR3 sequences; 7.1% were observed only once. The top ten hold roughly 1.5% of the sample. These data also formed part of another study, on yellow fever vaccine responses in identical twins.

The sample taken for sequencing was PBMCs. The receptors originated from a woman aged 18-30 years in good health.

This clonotype turned up a few times. This sequence joins TRBV20-1 and TRBJ2-5, with unresolved D. CDR1 DFQATT and CDR2 SNEGSKA come from the germline V gene (reference sequence). V lost 7 bases, J lost 5 bases, and 14 bases lay in between. CDR3 size: 12 residues. CDR3 residues: CSVQGVGETQYF. As DNA, the CDR3 is TGCAGTGTACAAGGTGTCGGGGAGACCCAGTACTTC.

This rearrangement joins TRBV2 to TRBJ2-3, with 9 bases fitting TRBD1. V was clipped by 7 bases and J by 0 bases; unmatched bases: 8. Germline V gives CDR1 SNHLY, CDR2 FYNNEI. The CDR3 extends over 16 amino acids. The CDR3 spells CASTGTGTYSTDTQYF. CDR3 in DNA: TGTGCCAGCACCGGGACAGGGACCTATAGCACAGATACGCAGTATTTT.

As regards this clonotype: A much larger clone sits a single nucleotide away, making a read error possible. J is TRBJ2-1 and V is TRBV29-1; 12 bases line up with TRBD2. J lost 0 bases, V lost 8 bases, and 14 bases had no gene match. Germline V lookup: CDR1 SQVTM, CDR2 ANQGSEA. The CDR3 loop spans 18 amino acids. CDR3 sequence (DNA): TGCAGCATCGCCGGAGGACTAGCGGGGAAGAGCTCCTACAATGAGCAGTTCTTC. This codes for CSIAGGLAGKSSYNEQFF.

In its sample, this clonotype was seen many times. This rearrangement joins TRBV7-6 to TRBJ2-1; the D is unclear. The V gene lost 5 bases and the J gene lost 3 bases, with 17 bases spanning the gap. CDR3 length: 16 amino acids. CDR1 SGHVS and CDR2 FNYEAQ come from the germline V gene. In DNA form, the CDR3 reads TGTGCCAGCAGCCAAGGATGGAAGGCTGGCTACAATGAGCAGTTCTTC. It codes for CASSQGWKAGYNEQFF.

The chain has TRBV20-1 and TRBJ2-1; 9 bases align to TRBD2. This CDR3 has 14 residues. The germline V gene encodes CDR1 DFQATT and CDR2 SNEGSKA (reference sequence). The ends lost 6 bases at V and 9 bases at J; junction bases unmatched: 12. The CDR3 loop is CSAIPGLATGEQFF. The DNA for the CDR3 is TGCAGTGCGATCCCGGGACTAGCAACGGGTGAGCAGTTCTTC.

This chain joins TRBV4-2 and TRBJ2-1; D not resolved. With 0 bases removed from V and 4 bases from J, the gap between germline ends came to 10 bases. The CDR3 extends over 15 amino acids. Germline V gene sequence: CDR1 LGHNA, CDR2 YNFKEQ. The CDR3 DNA reads TGTGCCAGCAGCCAAGATTTCTCGAATTACAATGAGCAGTTCTTC. Translation gives CASSQDFSNYNEQFF.

This clonotype has a count of ten or more. This sequence joins TRBV28 and TRBJ2-4, with unresolved D. V was clipped by 3 bases and J by 3 bases, with 18 bases between them. Germline V lookup: CDR1 MDHEN, CDR2 SYDVKM. This CDR3 is 17 amino acids long. CDR3 protein: CASSFPGSEFGKNIQYF. The CDR3 coding sequence is TGTGCCAGCAGTTTTCCCGGTTCGGAATTTGGCAAAAACATTCAGTACTTC.

This clonotype has only a few counts. The CDR3, as DNA: TGTGCCAGCAGCTTATCGCCACCCCGGGAGACCCAGTACTTC. It is translated as CASSLSPPRETQYF. The chain has TRBV7-9 and TRBJ2-5; D not resolved. The CDR3 runs 14 residues. Trimming took 2 bases from V and 5 from J, leaving 12 bases between them. Germline CDR1 SEHNR, CDR2 FQNEAQ (reference sequence).

V usage is TRBV5-1 and J usage is TRBJ2-6; 12 bases map to TRBD1. Germline CDR1 SGHRS, CDR2 YFSETQ. The CDR3 has 19 amino acids. V was pared by 7 bases and J by 3 bases, with 14 bases of the junction left unmatched. CDR3 bases: TGCGCCAGCCGTCCACTACCGGGACAGGGGGCAGGTGGGGCCAACGTCCTGACTTTC. It encodes CASRPLPGQGAGGANVLTF.

This clonotype was recorded at least ten times. CDR3: CASILVGTEGDTQYF. In nucleotides, the CDR3 is TGTGCCAGCATCCTGGTGGGGACCGAGGGAGATACGCAGTATTTT. V is TRBV7-9 and J is TRBJ2-3; D could derive from TRBD1 or TRBD2 (5 bases each). V was cut by 7 bases and J by 5 bases, with 19 bases left in between. This CDR3 contains 15 residues. CDR1 is SEHNR and CDR2 is FQNEAQ in the germline V gene (reference sequence). Using reference TRBV7-9 and TRBJ2-3 for the parts outside the CDR3, the full variable domain is DTGVSQNPRHKITKRGQNVTFRCDPISEHNRLYWYRQTLGQGPEFLTYFQNEAQLEKSRLLSDRFSAERPKGSFSTLEIQRTEQGDSAMYLCASILVGTEGDTQYFGPGTRLTVL.

Only a few counts were recorded for this clonotype. This rearrangement joins TRBV10-3 to TRBJ2-7; 7 bases map to TRBD1. The ends lost 2 bases at V and 6 bases at J; junction bases unmatched: 7. Looked up from germline, CDR1 is ENHRY and CDR2 is SYGVKD. CDR3 length: 14 residues. CDR3 loop: CAISEETGRGEQYF. CDR3 DNA sequence: TGTGCCATCAGTGAGGAGACAGGGCGCGGCGAGCAGTACTTC.

CDR3 loop: CASSLVPGGQETQYF. CDR3 nucleotides: TGTGCCAGCAGCTTGGTCCCAGGGGGCCAAGAGACCCAGTACTTC. This chain joins TRBV5-5 and TRBJ2-5, with TRBD1 matching over 7 bases. CDR1 is SGHKS and CDR2 is YYEKEE in the germline V gene (reference sequence). The CDR3 sequence is 15 residues long. V was clipped by 0 bases and J by 1 base; unmatched bases: 3.

The rearrangement links TRBV29-1 to TRBJ2-1; 8 positions match TRBD2. The CDR3 is made up of 13 amino acids. V lost 6 bases and J lost 0; bases outside the gene matches: 1. Germline assignment: CDR1 SQVTM and CDR2 ANQGSEA. The CDR3 loop is CSVLADSYNEQFF. The CDR3 region has the DNA TGCAGCGTACTAGCGGACTCCTACAATGAGCAGTTCTTC.

This clonotype came up many times. This chain connects TRBV29-1 to TRBJ2-3; 9 positions match TRBD1. CDR1 is SQVTM and CDR2 is ANQGSEA in the germline V gene. V shed 6 bases and J 4 bases; nucleotides not matched to a gene: 11. CDR3 length: 15 amino acids. DNA for the CDR3: TGCAGCGTCCAATCCGGGACAGGGCGGGCAGATACGCAGTATTTT. Amino acids: CSVQSGTGRADTQYF.

This clonotype has at least ten counts. The chain couples TRBV2 to TRBJ2-1; D may correspond to TRBD1 or TRBD2 (5 bases each). This CDR3 comprises 13 residues. From germline, CDR1 is SNHLY and CDR2 FYNNEI. Between the trimmed V and J ends, which lost 3 bases and 8 bases, there was a span of 11 bases. The CDR3 here is CASSEGPGDEQFF. The CDR3 coding sequence is TGTGCCAGCAGTGAGGGACCCGGAGATGAGCAGTTCTTC.

This clonotype was found a few times. The V call is TRBV7-8, the J call TRBJ1-1; D is possibly TRBD1 (5 bases). Per germline, CDR1 SGHVS and CDR2 FQNEAQ. V was cut by 5 bases and J by 6 bases, with 16 bases left in between. This CDR3 comprises 14 residues. For the CDR3, the DNA is TGTGCCAGCAGCCCGCAGACAGCAGGCGCTGAAGCTTTCTTT. It specifies CASSPQTAGAEAFF.

This clonotype was counted once. The V and J genes are TRBV5-1 and TRBJ2-3, with 10 bases fitting TRBD2. Germline trimming cut 4 bases from V and 5 bases from J; bases unmatched to any gene: 10. The germline V gene encodes CDR1 SGHRS and CDR2 YFSETQ. This CDR3 is 16 amino acids long. The CDR3 here is CASSRNQRGGEDTQYF. In DNA form, the CDR3 reads TGCGCCAGCAGCCGGAACCAGCGGGGGGGCGAAGATACGCAGTATTTT.

This clonotype was counted at least ten times. Written as DNA, the CDR3 is TGCGCCAGCAGCTTGGTGTCTAGGGATGCAGATACGCAGTATTTT. Its translation: CASSLVSRDADTQYF. The V call is TRBV5-1, the J call TRBJ2-3; no definite D call. Trimming took 0 bases from V and 4 from J, leaving 12 bases between them. This CDR3 has 15 residues. Germline V gene sequence: CDR1 SGHRS, CDR2 YFSETQ.